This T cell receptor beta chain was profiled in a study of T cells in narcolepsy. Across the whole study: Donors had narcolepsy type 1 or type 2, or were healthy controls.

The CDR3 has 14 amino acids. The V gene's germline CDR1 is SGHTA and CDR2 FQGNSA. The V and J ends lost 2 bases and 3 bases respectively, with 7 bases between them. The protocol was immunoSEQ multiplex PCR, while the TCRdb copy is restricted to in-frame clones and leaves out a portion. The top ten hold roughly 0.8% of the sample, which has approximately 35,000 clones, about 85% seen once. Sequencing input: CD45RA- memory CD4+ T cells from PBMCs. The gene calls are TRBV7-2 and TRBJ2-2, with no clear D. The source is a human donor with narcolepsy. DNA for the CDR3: TGTGCCAGCAGCTTAATGAGCGACACCGGGGAGCTGTTTTTT. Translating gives CASSLMSDTGELFF.